Presented here are 18 T cell receptor beta chains from one specimen sequenced in a study of monozygotic twins with inflammatory bowel disease. Reanalyzing the 5' RACE reads, TCRdb keeps one entry per CDR3 protein, without DNA. This sample's table has 330,000 or so distinct CDR3 sequences. Sequencing input: blood. These receptor sequences come from a human donor with ulcerative colitis or Crohn's disease, or a healthy co-twin of an affected twin (not recorded which).

This chain uses TRBV6-4 with TRBJ2-4; TCRdb picks TRBD1, but there is no DNA to check that call. Germline CDR1 reads MRHNA; CDR2 reads SNTAGT. The CDR3 spans 14 residues. The CDR3 is CASRYRGFGNIQYF.

The gene calls are TRBV6-2 or TRBV6-3 and TRBJ2-2; absent DNA, TCRdb's TRBD1 call cannot be checked. Germline V CDR1 and CDR2: MNHEY, SVGEGT. This CDR3 comprises 15 residues. The CDR3 spells CASSYARGRTGELFF.

CDR3: CSARDHRGSTEAFF. The rearrangement links TRBV20-1 to TRBJ1-1; no DNA is available, so the TRBD1 call from TCRdb remains unchecked. This CDR3 is 14 amino acids long. Germline loops: CDR1 DFQATT, CDR2 SNEGSKA (reference sequence).

The rearrangement joins TRBV12-3 or TRBV12-4 to TRBJ2-1; TCRdb names TRBD2, which stays unverified in the absence of DNA. The CDR3 runs 14 residues. This CDR3 reads CASSLGEADNEQFF.

The chain links TRBV9 to TRBJ2-1; TCRdb lists TRBD2, though no DNA is available to test this call. Germline V lookup: CDR1 SGDLS, CDR2 YYNGEE. The CDR3 is 17 residues long. CDR3 protein: CASSPIAGGSSYNEQFF.

The chain is built from TRBV4-1 and TRBJ2-1. This CDR3 spans 13 amino acids. From germline, CDR1 is MGHRA and CDR2 YSYEKL. Here the CDR3 reads CASSQDNNNEQFF.

The chain is built from TRBV19 and TRBJ2-3. The CDR3 spans 15 residues. CDR1 and CDR2 (germline): LNHDA, SQIVND (reference sequence). The CDR3 loop reads CASTIEHGFSDTQYF. Supplemented by reference TRBV19 and TRBJ2-3, the full variable domain reads DGGITQSPKYLFRKEGQNVTLSCEQNLNHDAMYWYRQDPGQGLRLIYYSQIVNDFQKGDIAEGYSVSREKKESFPLTVTSAQKNPTAFYLCASTIEHGFSDTQYFGPGTRLTVL.

The chain links TRBV12-3 or TRBV12-4 to TRBJ2-3; TCRdb gives TRBD2 as the D gene, but with no DNA this cannot be confirmed. The CDR3 has 12 amino acids. The CDR3 spells CASRSGLPAQYF.

J is TRBJ2-1 and V is TRBV7-2; there is no DNA to check the TCRdb D call of TRBD1. This CDR3 spans 13 amino acids. Germline V CDR1 and CDR2: SGHTA, FQGNSA. This CDR3 is CASSRRVHNEQFF.

The genes are TRBV5-1 and TRBJ2-5; as DNA is missing, the TRBD1 call by TCRdb cannot be tested. The CDR3 has 15 residues. Germline V lookup: CDR1 SGHRS, CDR2 YFSETQ. This CDR3 is CASSPHVGESETQYF.

The rearrangement joins TRBV14 to TRBJ2-2. The CDR3 is made up of 15 amino acids. The germline V gene encodes CDR1 SGHDN and CDR2 FVKESK. The CDR3 reads CASSQDRLTTGELFF.

The chain recombines TRBV6-4 with TRBJ1-2. This CDR3 is 13 amino acids long. Per germline, CDR1 MRHNA and CDR2 SNTAGT. The CDR3 reads CASSKEANYGYTF.

The chain carries TRBV20-1 and TRBJ2-1; the TCRdb call, TRBD2, lacks DNA for checking. Germline V gives CDR1 DFQATT, CDR2 SNEGSKA (reference sequence). This CDR3 comprises 14 residues. CDR3 in amino acids: CSASRTSSYNEQFF.

The chain employs TRBV30 and TRBJ2-5. The CDR3 loop spans 12 amino acids. Germline CDR1 is GTSNPN and CDR2 is SVGIG (reference sequence). The CDR3 loop is CAWNSVGETQYF.

This chain connects TRBV20-1 to TRBJ2-5; no DNA is available, so the TRBD1 call from TCRdb remains unchecked. Looked up from germline, CDR1 is DFQATT and CDR2 is SNEGSKA (reference sequence). The CDR3 loop spans 16 amino acids. The CDR3 loop reads CSAILLGQGARETQYF.

The chain recombines TRBV7-2 with TRBJ1-3. This CDR3 region has 14 residues. Germline-derived CDR1 and CDR2 are SGHTA and FQGNSA. CDR3: CASTRGMSGNTIYF.

The genes are TRBV7-8 and TRBJ1-5. The CDR3 sequence is 14 residues long. Germline V lookup: CDR1 SGHVS, CDR2 FQNEAQ. CDR3 protein: CASSLGLLDQPQHF.

The chain is built from TRBV20-1 and TRBJ2-7; absent DNA, TCRdb's TRBD1 call cannot be checked. In germline, CDR1 is DFQATT, CDR2 SNEGSKA (reference sequence). The CDR3 totals 14 residues. CDR3 loop: CSARQRYGNDEQYF.